One and the same sample provided the 8 T cell receptor beta chains below, sequenced in a study of monozygotic twins with inflammatory bowel disease. With the 5' RACE reads reprocessed, TCRdb shows one record per CDR3 protein and no DNA. The repertoire shows over 100,000 distinct CDR3 sequences; the top ten hold around 11%. Sequencing input: blood. Receptors were obtained from a human donor with ulcerative colitis or Crohn's disease, or a healthy co-twin of an affected twin (not recorded which).

The chain couples TRBV6-1 to TRBJ2-1; checking the TCRdb D call of TRBD1 is not possible without DNA. CDR3 length: 12 amino acids. CDR1 and CDR2 (germline): MNHNS, SASEGT. CDR3 protein: CASGYRGNEQFF.

The chain carries TRBV9 and TRBJ1-2; TCRdb designates TRBD1, a call that cannot be tested without DNA. Germline V gives CDR1 SGDLS, CDR2 YYNGEE. CDR3 length: 15 amino acids. The CDR3 is CASSDGQGTAYGYTF.

This chain uses TRBV7-2 with TRBJ2-1; the TCRdb call, TRBD2, lacks DNA for checking. CDR1 and CDR2 (germline): SGHTA, FQGNSA. The CDR3 length is 14 residues. CDR3: CASSSRLAQVEQFF.

The V gene is TRBV5-1, the J gene TRBJ2-5. Germline V gene data show CDR1 as SGHRS and CDR2 as YFSETQ. The CDR3 runs to 12 residues. CDR3 sequence reads: CASRDIQETQYF. Full variable domain (remainder filled in from reference TRBV5-1 and TRBJ2-5): KAGVTQTPRYLIKTRGQQVTLSCSPISGHRSVSWYQQTPGQGLQFLFEYFSETQRNKGNFPGRFSGRQFSNSRSEMNVSTLELGDSALYLCASRDIQETQYFGPGTRLLVL.

The chain has TRBV20-1 and TRBJ2-7; TCRdb's D gene call, TRBD1, goes unchecked for lack of DNA. The CDR3 consists of 15 residues. Germline lookup yields CDR1 DFQATT and CDR2 SNEGSKA (reference sequence). CDR3: CSASTGTGSPYEQYF.

The chain employs TRBV10-3 and TRBJ1-1. The V gene's germline CDR1 is ENHRY and CDR2 SYGVKD. This CDR3 is built from 13 residues. This chain's CDR3 is CAISETRDTEAFF.

This rearrangement joins TRBV25-1 to TRBJ1-1. This CDR3 contains 15 residues. Germline CDR1 MGHDK, CDR2 SYGVNS. The CDR3 protein is CASSEYGWTGTEAFF.

This sequence joins TRBV20-1 and TRBJ1-2; TCRdb's D call, TRBD1, is unchecked because there is no DNA. Germline loops: CDR1 DFQATT, CDR2 SNEGSKA (reference sequence). This CDR3 region has 14 residues. CDR3 sequence reads: CSAYQDSGGYGYTF.